This T cell receptor beta chain was profiled in a study of response to subunit inactivated influenza vaccine. Germline-derived CDR1 and CDR2 are SGHTA and FQGNSA. The CDR3 runs 14 residues. V lost 4 bases and J 2 bases, leaving 9 bases between the germline ends. As concerns this clonotype: The antigen is unknown.

Study outcomes and limitations: Seasonal influenza vaccination, on each occasion, was suggested by the authors to recruit few new T cells.

A single record per CDR3 protein comes from TCRdb applying MiXCR to the RT-PCR reads. The data contain hundreds of thousands of distinct CDR3 sequences, about 15% of them singletons. The clonotype comes from a man over 45 who received an inactivated influenza vaccine. The chain links TRBV7-2 to TRBJ2-1, with unresolved D. The material was PBMCs from blood, obtained approximately 15 days before vaccination. The CDR3 sequence: CASSSDLTYNEQFF. The CDR3 region has the DNA TGTGCCAGCAGCTCCGACTTAACCTACAATGAGCAGTTCTTC.